The rows below give T cell receptor beta chains drawn from one sample of a study of T-cell reconstitution after alpha-beta-depleted transplantation in children. TCRdb independently ran MiXCR on the PCR reads; one entry per CDR3 protein. The sample lists 670,000 or so distinct CDR3 sequences, approximately 14% occurring once. Sequencing used PBMCs, obtained before TCRalphabeta/CD19-depleted stem cell transplant. The source is a girl aged 2-10 years with congenital amegakaryocytic thrombocytopenia, due to receive a stem cell transplant. Both conserved end residues are part of each CDR3. The D gene is left open where the match is weak. Rows may omit the clone size; those that give it use once, few, many or a size class.

D: TRBD2; V: TRBV12-3/TRBV12-4; J: TRBJ2-1; size: few; CDR3: CASRSLAPTYNEQFF; DNA: TGTGCCAGCAGGTCACTAGCGCCGACCTACAATGAGCAGTTCTTC
D: NA; V: TRBV7-9; J: TRBJ1-1; size: few; CDR3: CASSTFNGGGTEAFF; DNA: TGTGCCAGCAGCACCTTTAACGGGGGAGGCACTGAAGCTTTCTTT
D: NA; V: TRBV10-3; J: TRBJ2-3; size: many; CDR3: CAISEHGGSTDTQYF; DNA: TGTGCCATCAGTGAGCATGGCGGGAGCACAGATACGCAGTATTTT
D: NA; V: TRBV20-1; J: TRBJ2-7; size: many; CDR3: CSAISEGSAGFYEQYF; DNA: TGCAGTGCTATTTCTGAGGGCTCCGCTGGATTCTACGAGCAGTACTTC
D: NA; V: TRBV25-1; J: TRBJ2-1; size: many; CDR3: CASTRAEAYNEQFF; DNA: TGTGCCAGTACTAGGGCGGAGGCCTACAATGAGCAGTTCTTC
D: TRBD2; V: TRBV20-1; J: TRBJ2-1; size: many; CDR3: CSARDGGLAGGLHNEQFF; DNA: TGCAGTGCTAGAGATGGGGGACTAGCGGGAGGTTTACACAATGAGCAGTTCTTC
D: NA; V: TRBV30; J: TRBJ2-1; size: NA; CDR3: CAWSSVSEQFF; DNA: TGTGCCTGGAGTAGTGTGAGTGAGCAGTTCTTC
D: TRBD1; V: TRBV28; J: TRBJ1-5; size: many; CDR3: CASDDRGQPQHF; DNA: TGTGCCAGCGATGACAGGGGTCAGCCCCAGCATTTT
D: TRBD2; V: TRBV3-1; J: TRBJ2-7; size: many; CDR3: CASSSGLAGEGPYEQYF; DNA: TGTGCCAGCAGCTCTGGACTAGCGGGAGAGGGGCCCTACGAGCAGTACTTC
D: NA; V: TRBV20-1; J: TRBJ2-1; size: many; CDR3: CSARPGYEQFF; DNA: TGCAGTGCTAGACCGGGCTATGAGCAGTTCTTC
D: NA; V: TRBV5-1; J: TRBJ2-1; size: many; CDR3: CASSYSDPYNEQFF; DNA: TGCGCCAGCAGTTACTCCGACCCCTACAATGAGCAGTTCTTC
D: NA; V: TRBV12-3/TRBV12-4; J: TRBJ2-2; size: few; CDR3: CASSFGPPPIGELFF; DNA: TGTGCCAGCAGTTTTGGGCCCCCACCCATCGGGGAGCTGTTTTTT
D: TRBD2; V: TRBV7-9; J: TRBJ2-1; size: few; CDR3: CASSKPGLESHEQFF; DNA: TGTGCCAGCAGTAAACCGGGACTAGAAAGCCATGAGCAGTTCTTC
D: NA; V: TRBV7-2; J: TRBJ2-1; size: NA; CDR3: CASSILASLYNEQFF; DNA: TGTGCCAGCAGCATTCTAGCGTCCCTCTACAATGAGCAGTTCTTC
D: TRBD2; V: TRBV5-1; J: TRBJ2-1; size: many; CDR3: CASRTSVDEQFF; DNA: TGCGCCAGCAGAACTAGCGTCGATGAGCAGTTCTTC
D: NA; V: TRBV5-1; J: TRBJ2-5; size: few; CDR3: CASSQTPSGEQETQYF; DNA: TGCGCCAGCAGCCAAACCCCCTCAGGGGAGCAAGAGACCCAGTACTTC
D: TRBD1; V: TRBV5-1; J: TRBJ2-1; size: few; CDR3: CASSRLTGASSYNEQFF; DNA: TGCGCCAGCAGCCGTTTGACAGGGGCGAGCTCCTACAATGAGCAGTTCTTC
D: NA; V: TRBV7-9; J: TRBJ1-3; size: few; CDR3: CASSSAPNTIYF; DNA: TGTGCCAGCAGCTCGGCTCCTAACACCATATATTTT
D: TRBD2; V: TRBV30; J: TRBJ2-1; size: many; CDR3: CAWRASGPQEQFF; DNA: TGTGCCTGGAGGGCTAGCGGCCCTCAGGAGCAGTTCTTC
D: TRBD2; V: TRBV4-1; J: TRBJ2-1; size: NA; CDR3: CASSRLSGTSRDEQFF; DNA: TGCGCCAGCAGCCGCCTCAGCGGGACTAGTCGCGATGAGCAGTTCTTC
D: NA; V: TRBV10-3; J: TRBJ1-5; size: many; CDR3: CAISEGQGNQPQHF; DNA: TGTGCCATCAGTGAAGGTCAGGGCAATCAGCCCCAGCATTTT
D: NA; V: TRBV12-5; J: TRBJ2-1; size: few; CDR3: CASAQATSSTNEQFF; DNA: TGTGCTAGTGCCCAGGCGACCTCGAGTACTAATGAGCAGTTCTTC
D: NA; V: TRBV3-1; J: TRBJ1-5; size: many; CDR3: CASSQGTGNQPQHF; DNA: TGTGCCAGCAGCCAAGGGACAGGCAATCAGCCCCAGCATTTT
D: TRBD1; V: TRBV30; J: TRBJ1-1; size: NA; CDR3: CAWSVLGTGDTEAFF; DNA: TGTGCCTGGAGTGTACTTGGGACAGGGGATACTGAAGCTTTCTTT
D: NA; V: TRBV5-1; J: TRBJ2-4; size: many; CDR3: CASSLQGGKNIQYF; DNA: TGCGCCAGCAGCTTGCAGGGAGGCAAAAACATTCAGTACTTC
D: TRBD1; V: TRBV7-6; J: TRBJ2-7; size: many; CDR3: CASSDIGTGNEQYF; DNA: TGTGCCAGCAGCGACATCGGGACAGGGAATGAGCAGTACTTC
D: NA; V: TRBV28; J: TRBJ1-6; size: many; CDR3: CASREPESPLHF; DNA: TGTGCCAGCAGGGAACCGGAATCACCCCTCCACTTT
D: NA; V: TRBV12-3/TRBV12-4; J: TRBJ2-1; size: few; CDR3: CASSLDTGGGNEQFF; DNA: TGTGCCAGCAGTTTAGACACAGGGGGGGGCAATGAGCAGTTCTTC
D: NA; V: TRBV29-1; J: TRBJ2-3; size: many; CDR3: CSVAPMSDTQYF; DNA: TGCAGCGTTGCCCCTATGTCAGATACGCAGTATTTT
D: NA; V: TRBV14; J: TRBJ2-4; size: once; CDR3: CASSHFRDAKNIQYF; DNA: TGTGCCAGCAGCCATTTCAGGGATGCCAAAAACATTCAGTACTTC
D: TRBD2; V: TRBV12-3/TRBV12-4; J: TRBJ2-3; size: many; CDR3: CASSWGLAGDTDTQYF; DNA: TGTGCCAGCAGTTGGGGACTGGCGGGAGACACAGATACGCAGTATTTT
D: NA; V: TRBV20-1; J: TRBJ2-3; size: NA; CDR3: CSARVFGSPDTQYF; DNA: TGCAGTGCTAGAGTATTTGGTTCTCCAGATACGCAGTATTTT